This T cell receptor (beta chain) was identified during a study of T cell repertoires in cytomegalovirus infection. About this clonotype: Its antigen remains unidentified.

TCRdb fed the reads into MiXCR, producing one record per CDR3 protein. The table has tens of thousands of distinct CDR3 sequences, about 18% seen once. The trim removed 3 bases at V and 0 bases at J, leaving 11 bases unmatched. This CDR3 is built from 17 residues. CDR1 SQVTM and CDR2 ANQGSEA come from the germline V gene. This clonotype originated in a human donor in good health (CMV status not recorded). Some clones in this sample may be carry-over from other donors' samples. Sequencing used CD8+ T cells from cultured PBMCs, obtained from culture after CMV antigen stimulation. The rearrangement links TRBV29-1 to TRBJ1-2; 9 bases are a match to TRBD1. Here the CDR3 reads CSVDNWEDRGTNYGYTF. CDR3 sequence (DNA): TGCAGCGTTGATAATTGGGAGGACAGGGGTACTAACTATGGCTACACCTTC. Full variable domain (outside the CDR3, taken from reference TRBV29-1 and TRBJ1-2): SAVISQKPSRDICQRGTSLTIQCQVDSQVTMMFWYRQQPGQSLTLIATANQGSEATYESGFVIDKFPISRPNLTFSTLTVSNMSPEDSSIYLCSVDNWEDRGTNYGYTFGSGTRLTVV.